This entry lists 26 T cell receptor beta chains sequenced from one sample in a study of CD8 T cells in ankylosing spondylitis. TCRdb re-analysed the 5' RACE reads in MiXCR, keeping a single row per CDR3 protein. The sample records 100,000 to 150,000 distinct CDR3 sequences, 9.3% being singletons. The sample consisted of blood, either unsorted or a sorted T cell fraction (not recorded which). The receptors come from a male donor with ankylosing spondylitis or in good health (not recorded which).

This clonotype was counted ten times or more. This rearrangement joins TRBV4-3 to TRBJ2-2; D is tentatively TRBD1 or TRBD2 (5 bases each). Looked up from germline, CDR1 is LGHNA and CDR2 is YSLEER. The CDR3 has 15 amino acids. V lost 4 bases to trimming and J lost 3 bases, with 12 bases between them. The chain's CDR3 is CASSPRDGDTGELFF. For the CDR3, the DNA is TGCGCCAGCAGCCCCCGGGACGGCGACACCGGGGAGCTGTTTTTT.

In this sample, this clonotype turned up many times. This chain connects TRBV19 to TRBJ2-5; D may correspond to TRBD1 or TRBD2 (5 bases each). V lost 6 bases and J lost 5, with 13 bases in between. The germline V gene has CDR1 LNHDA and CDR2 SQIVND (reference sequence). The CDR3 covers 13 residues. CDR3 sequence reads: CASSKRGTETQYF. In DNA form, the CDR3 reads TGTGCCAGTAGCAAGAGGGGAACGGAGACCCAGTACTTC.

This clonotype was observed a few times. This sequence joins TRBV12-3 or TRBV12-4 and TRBJ2-1; tentatively, D is TRBD1 (6 bases). The CDR3 is made up of 17 amino acids. Trimming removed 4 bases at V and 6 bases at J, with 22 bases between. The CDR3 loop reads CASSSDRSGSRPNEQFF. CDR3 in DNA: TGTGCCAGCAGTTCAGACAGGAGCGGAAGTCGGCCCAATGAGCAGTTCTTC.

This clonotype was recorded many times. The J gene is TRBJ2-3, the V gene TRBV7-7; possibly TRBD1 for D (6 bases). Germline V CDR1 and CDR2: SSHAT, FNYEAQ (reference sequence). Trimming shortened V by 6 bases and J by 4 bases, and 11 bases separated the two germline ends. The CDR3 is made up of 13 amino acids. CDR3 amino acids: CASSQGNADTQYF. Here the CDR3 DNA reads TGTGCCAGCAGTCAGGGGAACGCAGATACGCAGTATTTT.

V usage is TRBV2 and J usage is TRBJ2-5; 13 bases agree with TRBD2. This CDR3 spans 16 amino acids. The ends lost 6 bases at V and 4 bases at J; junction bases unmatched: 8. Germline lookup yields CDR1 SNHLY and CDR2 FYNNEI. CDR3: CASRGTSGKGGETQYF. The CDR3 coding sequence is TGTGCCAGCAGAGGGACTAGCGGGAAAGGAGGAGAGACCCAGTACTTC. Variable domain in full (rest from reference TRBV2 and TRBJ2-5): EPEVTQTPSHQVTQMGQEVILRCVPISNHLYFYWYRQILGQKVEFLVSFYNNEISEKSEIFDDQFSVERPDGSNFTLKIRSTKLEDSAMYFCASRGTSGKGGETQYFGPGTRLLVL.

This clonotype was picked up many times. The V and J genes are TRBV7-3 and TRBJ2-3; D ambiguous. Between the trimmed V and J ends, which lost 1 base and 2 bases, there was a span of 7 bases. Germline V gene data show CDR1 as SGHTA and CDR2 as FQGTGA. The CDR3 contains 14 residues. CDR3 sequence: CASSLNPVTDTQYF. The CDR3 DNA reads TGTGCCAGCAGCTTAAATCCAGTCACAGATACGCAGTATTTT.

This clonotype showed up many times. The chain links TRBV10-3 to TRBJ2-7, with 13 bases fitting TRBD2. V shed 0 bases and J 5 bases; nucleotides not matched to a gene: 16. Per the germline V gene, CDR1 is ENHRY and CDR2 is SYGVKD. The CDR3 loop spans 20 amino acids. This CDR3 reads CAISESPGALRTSGSNEQYF. DNA of the CDR3: TGTGCCATCAGTGAGTCCCCGGGGGCCCTCAGGACTAGCGGGAGCAACGAGCAGTACTTC.

This chain uses TRBV6-2 or TRBV6-3 with TRBJ1-3; D not resolved. The V gene lost 0 bases and the J gene lost 0 bases, with 6 bases spanning the gap. In germline, CDR1 is MNHEY, CDR2 SVGEGT. The CDR3 extends over 15 amino acids. As DNA, the CDR3 is TGTGCCAGCAGTTACTCGTGGAGCTCTGGAAACACCATATATTTT. This codes for CASSYSWSSGNTIYF.

This clonotype has ten or more counts. V gene TRBV27 combines with J gene TRBJ2-7; D is undetermined. V shed 5 bases and J shed 9 bases, with 17 bases lying between them. The CDR3 spans 13 residues. Germline-derived CDR1 and CDR2 are MNHEY and SMNVEV (reference sequence). The CDR3 bases are TGTGCCAGCAGTCCGGCGTCTAACGCACGGCAGTACTTC. Translated, it gives CASSPASNARQYF.

This clonotype was picked up many times. The chain has TRBV4-3 and TRBJ2-3; a possible D gene is TRBD2 (6 bases). Looked up from germline, CDR1 is LGHNA and CDR2 is YSLEER. The CDR3 sequence is 16 residues long. The V end lost 0 bases, the J end lost 2 bases, and 12 bases lay between the germline ends. The CDR3 nucleotides are TGCGCCAGCAGCCAAGACGGCGGGATTTACACAGATACGCAGTATTTT. Amino acid sequence: CASSQDGGIYTDTQYF.

This clonotype was recorded many times. The gene calls are TRBV5-1 and TRBJ2-7; D not resolved. Trimming left V 0 bases short and J 7 bases short, with 14 bases between. Looked up from germline, CDR1 is SGHRS and CDR2 is YFSETQ. The CDR3 covers 14 residues. The CDR3 nucleotides are TGCGCCAGCAGCTTGGTCGCCAACGCCATGGAGCAGTACTTC. Protein sequence: CASSLVANAMEQYF.

This clonotype was seen repeatedly, ten times or more. The V and J genes are TRBV5-6 and TRBJ2-2; tentative D call: TRBD2 (5 bases). Germline V gene lookup returns CDR1 SGHDT and CDR2 YYEEEE. The V end was cut by 2 bases, the J end by 5 bases, with 13 bases between. The CDR3 is 15 amino acids. The CDR3 spells CASSLDRGLTGELFF. Here the CDR3 DNA reads TGTGCCAGCAGCTTAGATCGGGGTTTAACCGGGGAGCTGTTTTTT.

There are many counts of this clonotype. This rearrangement joins TRBV20-1 to TRBJ2-7; 7 bases fit TRBD1. The length of the CDR3 is 14 residues. In germline, CDR1 is DFQATT, CDR2 SNEGSKA (reference sequence). V lost 2 bases to trimming and J lost 6 bases; unmatched junction nucleotides: 10. The CDR3 spells CSARRQGEIREQYF. The CDR3 coding sequence is TGCAGTGCTAGAAGGCAGGGGGAGATACGCGAGCAGTACTTC.

The table lists this clonotype with many counts. The chain couples TRBV20-1 to TRBJ1-1, with no clear D. There are 14 residues in the CDR3. Germline V gene lookup returns CDR1 DFQATT and CDR2 SNEGSKA (reference sequence). V lost 2 bases, J lost 1 base, and 11 bases lay in between. The CDR3 is CSARNVRSNTEAFF. DNA for the CDR3: TGCAGTGCTAGAAATGTCCGATCGAACACTGAAGCTTTCTTT.

This sequence joins TRBV2 and TRBJ2-2, with TRBD2 matching over 12 bases. J was trimmed by 6 bases and V by 1 base; bases with no gene match: 3. From germline, CDR1 is SNHLY and CDR2 FYNNEI. This CDR3 region has 16 residues. DNA for the CDR3: TGTGCCAGCAGTGAAGGGACTAGCGGGACAGCCGGGGAGCTGTTTTTT. The encoded protein is CASSEGTSGTAGELFF.

This clonotype showed up just a few times. The chain joins TRBV29-1 to TRBJ1-1; D not resolved. Trimming removed 7 bases from V and 4 bases from J, with 10 bases in between. The CDR3 length is 11 residues. Germline lookup yields CDR1 SQVTM and CDR2 ANQGSEA. The CDR3 DNA follows: TGCAGCGGGAAGCTGTCCACTGAAGCTTTCTTT. This gives the protein CSGKLSTEAFF. Using reference TRBV29-1 and TRBJ1-1 for the parts outside the CDR3, the full variable domain is SAVISQKPSRDICQRGTSLTIQCQVDSQVTMMFWYRQQPGQSLTLIATANQGSEATYESGFVIDKFPISRPNLTFSTLTVSNMSPEDSSIYLCSGKLSTEAFFGQGTRLTVV.

This clonotype was observed a handful of times. J is TRBJ1-4 and V is TRBV7-2; D is uncertain. The germline V gene encodes CDR1 SGHTA and CDR2 FQGNSA. CDR3 size: 16 residues. The V and J ends lost 5 bases and 3 bases respectively, with 16 bases between them. CDR3 coding DNA: TGTGCCAGCAGCCCCCGGTCGGGTACGGCTAATGAAAAACTGTTTTTT. It codes for CASSPRSGTANEKLFF.

The chain couples TRBV20-1 to TRBJ2-1, with D uncertain. The germline V gene has CDR1 DFQATT and CDR2 SNEGSKA (reference sequence). The CDR3 sequence is 11 residues long. V was trimmed by 5 bases and J by 6 bases, leaving 8 bases between them. The CDR3 is CSAYKSNEQFF. The CDR3 nucleotides are TGCAGTGCTTATAAAAGCAATGAGCAGTTCTTC.

At least ten counts were recorded for this clonotype. The genes are TRBV5-1 and TRBJ2-3; 13 bases are shared with TRBD2. The germline CDR1 and CDR2 sequences are SGHRS and YFSETQ. The V segment lost 5 bases and the J segment 4 bases; nucleotides outside the gene matches: 7. The CDR3 contains 16 residues. The CDR3 sequence: CASRAGLAGVSDTQYF. The CDR3 coding sequence is TGCGCCAGCAGAGCCGGACTAGCGGGAGTTTCAGATACGCAGTATTTT.

About this clonotype itself: A read error may explain this, as a much larger clone is one base away. The genes are TRBV6-1 and TRBJ2-1, with 7 nucleotides matching TRBD1. J gave up 12 bases and V 6 bases, and 8 bases lay outside the gene matches. Germline V gene data show CDR1 as MNHNS and CDR2 as SASEGT. The CDR3 totals 12 residues. This chain's CDR3 is CASRENPGGQFF. In nucleotides, the CDR3 is TGTGCCAGCAGGGAAAATCCAGGGGGGCAGTTCTTC.

Many counts were recorded for this clonotype. V usage is TRBV20-1 and J usage is TRBJ1-4; D possibly corresponds to TRBD1 (5 bases). This CDR3 is 15 amino acids long. V lost 0 bases to trimming and J lost 5 bases, with 13 bases between them. From germline, CDR1 is DFQATT and CDR2 SNEGSKA (reference sequence). CDR3 loop: CSARDTPDRNEKLFF. The CDR3 DNA reads TGCAGTGCTAGAGATACCCCAGACAGAAATGAAAAACTGTTTTTT.

This clonotype was recorded many times. This rearrangement joins TRBV15 to TRBJ2-2; D call uncertain. The V end was cut by 2 bases, the J end by 0 bases, with 4 bases between. The CDR3 contains 14 residues. CDR1 is LNHNV, CDR2 YYDKDF, per germline (reference sequence). For the CDR3, the DNA is TGTGCCACCAGCAGATCAGCGAACACCGGGGAGCTGTTTTTT. Its translation: CATSRSANTGELFF.

This clonotype was picked up many times. V and J are TRBV7-2 and TRBJ2-1; D gene unclear. Looked up from germline, CDR1 is SGHTA and CDR2 is FQGNSA. The CDR3 consists of 15 residues. Deletions cut 2 bases from V and 2 bases from J, with 10 bases between. CDR3 coding DNA: TGTGCCAGCAGCTTAACGCCGGGCGCCTACAATGAGCAGTTCTTC. This gives the protein CASSLTPGAYNEQFF.

The chain combines TRBV5-1 with TRBJ2-2; the D gene is possibly TRBD1 (6 bases). CDR1 is SGHRS and CDR2 is YFSETQ in the germline V gene. There are 16 residues in the CDR3. Trimming took 6 bases from V and 0 from J, leaving 15 bases between them. CDR3 coding DNA: TGCGCCAGCAAAAATTCCGGGACACCGAACACCGGGGAGCTGTTTTTT. Translating gives CASKNSGTPNTGELFF.

This clonotype was found many times. The CDR3 sequence is CASSQRAGADSYEQYF. CDR3 nucleotides: TGTGCCAGCAGCCAACGGGCTGGAGCGGACTCCTACGAGCAGTACTTC. The V and J genes are TRBV4-2 and TRBJ2-7, with D possibly matching TRBD2 (5 bases). V was cut by 2 bases and J by 0 bases, with 14 bases left in between. Germline values: CDR1 LGHNA, CDR2 YNFKEQ. The CDR3 is made up of 16 amino acids.

This chain connects TRBV12-3 or TRBV12-4 to TRBJ2-1, with TRBD2 identical over 16 bases. V lost 4 bases and J lost 3; bases outside the gene matches: 6. The CDR3 loop spans 18 amino acids. CDR3 residues: CASSSGTSGRALYNEQFF. CDR3 coding DNA: TGTGCCAGCAGTTCGGGGACTAGCGGGAGGGCCCTCTACAATGAGCAGTTCTTC.